These 18 T cell receptor beta chains originate from one sample sequenced in a study of early T cells in non-severe SARS-CoV-2 infection. MiXCR, run by TCRdb on the 5' RACE reads, gives a single entry per CDR3 protein. The table lists 65,000 to 75,000 distinct CDR3 sequences, about 4.9% of them singletons. The sequenced sample was whole blood, obtained at baseline. The origin of the receptors is an adult who was a healthcare worker with PCR-confirmed SARS-CoV-2 infection or an uninfected control (not recorded which). The donor label of this sample is uncertain.

V is TRBV14 and J is TRBJ2-1; D possibly uses TRBD1 or TRBD2 (5 bases each). The germline V and J ends were trimmed by 3 bases and 5 bases, with 20 bases remaining between them. Germline lookup yields CDR1 SGHDN and CDR2 FVKESK. The CDR3 is 17 amino acids. CDR3 DNA: TGTGCCAGCAGCCACTTAGGACTGTTACTGGGGGACAATGAGCAGTTCTTC. This sequence encodes CASSHLGLLLGDNEQFF.

Many counts were recorded for this clonotype. This sequence joins TRBV20-1 and TRBJ1-1, with 7 nucleotides matching TRBD1. Germline trimming cut 3 bases from V and 1 base from J; bases unmatched to any gene: 8. Germline CDR1 reads DFQATT; CDR2 reads SNEGSKA (reference sequence). The CDR3 runs to 15 residues. CDR3 loop: CSASLLQGKNTEAFF. DNA of the CDR3: TGCAGTGCTAGCCTCTTACAGGGGAAGAACACTGAAGCTTTCTTT.

The chain couples TRBV29-1 to TRBJ1-2; the match to TRBD1 covers 7 bases. CDR3 size: 14 residues. The germline CDR1 and CDR2 sequences are SQVTM and ANQGSEA. V trimming: 3 bases; J trimming: 5 bases; junction bases outside the gene matches: 9. The CDR3 nucleotides are TGCAGCGTTGAGGTCGACAGGGATGGGTATGGCTACACCTTC. Translating it yields CSVEVDRDGYGYTF.

This clonotype has a count of ten or more. The rearrangement uses TRBV7-9 and TRBJ2-7; D may match TRBD1 or TRBD2 (6 bases each). Trimming took 4 bases from V and 5 from J, leaving 18 bases between them. This CDR3 contains 15 residues. Germline CDR1 SEHNR, CDR2 FQNEAQ (reference sequence). CDR3 region: CASSSSGVRGNEQYF. CDR3 in DNA: TGTGCCAGCAGCTCCTCGGGAGTCAGGGGCAACGAGCAGTACTTC.

With respect to this clonotype: The conserved phenylalanine or tryptophan is not found at the CDR3 terminus, so this likely reflects a read error. The V call is TRBV7-2, the J call TRBJ2-7, with 8 bases aligning to TRBD2. This CDR3 comprises 16 residues. Germline V gene lookup returns CDR1 SGHTA and CDR2 FQGNSA. V shed 5 bases and J 3 bases; nucleotides not matched to a gene: 12. This CDR3 is CASSPMGGTSYYEQYL. CDR3 nucleotides: TGTGCCAGCAGCCCCATGGGGGGGACTAGTTACTACGAGCAGTACCTC.

In this sample, this clonotype turned up many times. CDR3 nucleotide sequence: TGTGCCAGCAGCGGAACGGGGGTCGTGCAGCCCCAGCATTTT. It yields the protein CASSGTGVVQPQHF. The chain uses TRBV7-2 and TRBJ1-5; possible D gene TRBD1, 5 bases. Looked up from germline, CDR1 is SGHTA and CDR2 is FQGNSA. Trimming left V 5 bases short and J 7 bases short, with 15 bases between. The CDR3 spans 14 residues.

This clonotype was picked up a small number of times. V and J are TRBV4-2 and TRBJ1-4, with D tentatively TRBD1 (5 bases). The CDR3 spans 20 residues. The ends were cut back, 1 base at V and 0 bases at J, with 21 bases in the middle. Germline V lookup: CDR1 LGHNA, CDR2 YNFKEQ. The CDR3 loop reads CASSQGPAGRYWATNEKLFF. In DNA form, the CDR3 reads TGTGCCAGCAGCCAAGGTCCGGCGGGGCGATATTGGGCAACTAATGAAAAACTGTTTTTT.

This clonotype was seen at least ten times. This sequence joins TRBV7-9 and TRBJ1-5; TRBD1 matches 7 bases. The germline gives CDR1 SEHNR, CDR2 FQNEAQ (reference sequence). The CDR3 runs 16 residues. V was clipped by 5 bases and J by 4 bases; unmatched bases: 11. The CDR3 nucleotides read TGTGCCAGCAGCCTCTTGGCAGGGGGTTTTAATCAGCCCCAGCATTTT. Protein sequence: CASSLLAGGFNQPQHF. Supplemented by reference TRBV7-9 and TRBJ1-5, the full variable domain reads DTGVSQNPRHKITKRGQNVTFRCDPISEHNRLYWYRQTLGQGPEFLTYFQNEAQLEKSRLLSDRFSAERPKGSFSTLEIQRTEQGDSAMYLCASSLLAGGFNQPQHFGDGTRLSIL.

This clonotype was counted between two and nine times. The genes are TRBV7-2 and TRBJ2-1, with D possibly called TRBD1 or TRBD2 (5 bases each). Per the germline V gene, CDR1 is SGHTA and CDR2 is FQGNSA. CDR3 size: 13 residues. V gave up 1 base and J gave up 12 bases, with 13 bases separating them. CDR3: CASSLGDHAGQFF. The DNA for the CDR3 is TGTGCCAGCAGCTTAGGGGACCACGCGGGGCAGTTCTTC.

This clonotype was counted ten times or more. CDR3 residues: CASSYRTGGIEAFF. In nucleotides, the CDR3 is TGTGCCAGCAGCTATCGGACAGGGGGTATTGAAGCTTTCTTT. The V call is TRBV7-2, the J call TRBJ1-1; 10 bases align to TRBD1. V was clipped by 4 bases and J by 7 bases; unmatched bases: 6. CDR1 and CDR2 from the germline V gene are SGHTA and FQGNSA. The CDR3 consists of 14 residues.

This clonotype was seen at least ten times. V gene TRBV20-1 combines with J gene TRBJ2-5; the D gene could be TRBD1 or TRBD2 (6 bases each). The CDR3 totals 11 residues. Germline V CDR1 and CDR2: DFQATT, SNEGSKA (reference sequence). V lost 5 bases and J 9 bases, leaving 13 bases between the germline ends. The CDR3: CSAGWGAAQYF. The CDR3 DNA follows: TGCAGTGCTGGTTGGGGGGCGGCCCAGTACTTC.

This clonotype was seen ten or more times. V is TRBV7-9 and J is TRBJ2-1; D may be TRBD1 (6 bases). Looked up from germline, CDR1 is SEHNR and CDR2 is FQNEAQ (reference sequence). The CDR3 is 17 residues long. Deletions cut 5 bases from V and 0 bases from J, with 17 bases between. The CDR3 protein is CASSAQQGQGSYNEQFF. The CDR3 DNA reads as TGTGCCAGCAGCGCCCAACAGGGCCAAGGCTCCTACAATGAGCAGTTCTTC.

This chain joins TRBV5-1 and TRBJ2-1; no clear D gene. V was clipped by 4 bases and J by 6 bases, with 17 bases between them. CDR1 is SGHRS and CDR2 is YFSETQ in the germline V gene. The CDR3 extends over 15 amino acids. CDR3 protein: CASSVYRLSLNEQFF. The CDR3 nucleotides read TGCGCCAGCAGCGTGTACAGATTGTCGCTCAATGAGCAGTTCTTC.

This clonotype was detected many times. The gene calls are TRBV28 and TRBJ2-3; D assignment may be TRBD1 or TRBD2 (5 bases each). The V and J ends lost 0 bases and 2 bases respectively, with 12 bases between them. CDR1 and CDR2 from the germline V gene are MDHEN and SYDVKM. The CDR3 has 16 residues. The CDR3 reads CASSLWGDPSTDTQYF. In DNA, the CDR3 is TGTGCCAGCAGTTTATGGGGGGACCCCTCCACAGATACGCAGTATTTT.

The rearrangement links TRBV5-1 to TRBJ2-7, with D tentatively TRBD2 (7 bases). This CDR3 has 13 amino acids. Per the germline V gene, CDR1 is SGHRS and CDR2 is YFSETQ. Trimming took 4 bases from V and 4 from J, leaving 12 bases between them. CDR3 sequence reads: CASSRGAVYEQYF. The CDR3 DNA follows: TGCGCCAGCAGCCGGGGGGCGGTGTACGAGCAGTACTTC. Based on the CDR3 plus reference TRBV5-1 and TRBJ2-7, the full variable domain is KAGVTQTPRYLIKTRGQQVTLSCSPISGHRSVSWYQQTPGQGLQFLFEYFSETQRNKGNFPGRFSGRQFSNSRSEMNVSTLELGDSALYLCASSRGAVYEQYFGPGTRLTVT.

In its sample, this clonotype was seen many times. This chain uses TRBV20-1 with TRBJ1-1, with 8 positions matching TRBD1. The CDR3 spans 13 residues. Germline CDR1 is DFQATT and CDR2 is SNEGSKA (reference sequence). This chain's CDR3 is CSGGQGTNTEAFF. The CDR3 DNA is TGCAGCGGAGGACAGGGAACGAACACTGAAGCTTTCTTT.

The sample holds many counts of this clonotype. The chain has TRBV6-2 or TRBV6-3 and TRBJ1-2; TRBD1 might be the D (5 bases). Germline V gives CDR1 MNHEY, CDR2 SVGEGT. This CDR3 has 15 amino acids. V lost 4 bases and J 8 bases, leaving 20 bases between the germline ends. This CDR3 is CASSSSYGARGGYTF. CDR3 bases: TGTGCCAGCAGTTCGTCTTACGGGGCCCGTGGCGGCTACACCTTC.

The table lists this clonotype with many counts. The chain recombines TRBV6-5 with TRBJ2-3, with unresolved D. CDR1 is MNHEY and CDR2 is SVGAGI in the germline V gene. CDR3 size: 15 residues. V gave up 2 bases and J gave up 0 bases, with 9 bases separating them. CDR3 region: CASSYRQPSTDTQYF. The CDR3 region has the DNA TGTGCCAGCAGTTACAGGCAACCAAGCACAGATACGCAGTATTTT.